The next 5 T cell receptor beta chains were all read from a single sample in a study of shared clonotypes between healthy human individuals. Method: immunoSEQ multiplex PCR; TCRdb's copy keeps in-frame clones and lacks some. The profile shows roughly 1,500,000 clones, approximately 98% of them singletons. The specimen sequenced was naive CD4+ T cells sorted from blood. The subset was: CD45RA+ positively selected. Receptors were obtained from a man aged 25 to 45 in good health.

This clone appeared a single time. J is TRBJ1-5 and V is TRBV29-1; D remains ambiguous. Germline lookup yields CDR1 SQVTM and CDR2 ANQGSEA. V dropped 4 bases and J dropped 1 base, with 17 bases sitting between them. This CDR3 contains 16 residues. CDR3 nucleotides: TGCAGCGTTGGTAGTGGAGGAGAAGAGAGCAATCAGCCCCAGCATTTT. It translates to CSVGSGGEESNQPQHF.

The chain is built from TRBV5-1 and TRBJ2-3, with a possible D match to TRBD1 (6 bases). This CDR3 has 15 residues. The ends were cut back, 3 bases at V and 6 bases at J, with 17 bases in the middle. CDR1 is SGHRS, CDR2 YFSETQ, per germline. For the CDR3, the DNA is TGCGCCAGCAGCTCCAACAGGGATTGGGGTGATACGCAGTATTTT. It is translated as CASSSNRDWGDTQYF.

The chain links TRBV6-6 to TRBJ2-3, with a possible D match to TRBD1 (6 bases). Trimming removed 5 bases at V and 6 bases at J, with 15 bases between. Germline V CDR1 and CDR2: MNHNY, SVGAGI (reference sequence). The CDR3 consists of 14 residues. CDR3 DNA sequence: TGTGCCAGCAGTCCCCCAGGGGCCTTGGATACGCAGTATTTT. It is translated as CASSPPGALDTQYF.

The chain combines TRBV7-6 with TRBJ2-2; TRBD2 aligns across 7 bases. The CDR3 has 15 amino acids. Losses at the gene ends were 6 bases for V and 0 bases for J; bases not matched to a gene: 4. Looked up from germline, CDR1 is SGHVS and CDR2 is FNYEAQ. The CDR3 protein is CASSWGGPNTGELFF. Here the CDR3 DNA reads TGTGCCAGCAGTTGGGGGGGACCGAACACCGGGGAGCTGTTTTTT.

Of note for this clone: Other DNA sequences in the sample encode the same CDR3. This chain uses TRBV6-4 with TRBJ2-2; D call uncertain. Looked up from germline, CDR1 is MRHNA and CDR2 is SNTAGT. This CDR3 is 13 amino acids long. The V and J ends lost 3 bases and 4 bases respectively, with 6 bases between them. This CDR3 reads CASSEGPTGELFF. The DNA for the CDR3 is TGTGCCAGCAGTGAAGGGCCCACCGGGGAGCTGTTTTTT.